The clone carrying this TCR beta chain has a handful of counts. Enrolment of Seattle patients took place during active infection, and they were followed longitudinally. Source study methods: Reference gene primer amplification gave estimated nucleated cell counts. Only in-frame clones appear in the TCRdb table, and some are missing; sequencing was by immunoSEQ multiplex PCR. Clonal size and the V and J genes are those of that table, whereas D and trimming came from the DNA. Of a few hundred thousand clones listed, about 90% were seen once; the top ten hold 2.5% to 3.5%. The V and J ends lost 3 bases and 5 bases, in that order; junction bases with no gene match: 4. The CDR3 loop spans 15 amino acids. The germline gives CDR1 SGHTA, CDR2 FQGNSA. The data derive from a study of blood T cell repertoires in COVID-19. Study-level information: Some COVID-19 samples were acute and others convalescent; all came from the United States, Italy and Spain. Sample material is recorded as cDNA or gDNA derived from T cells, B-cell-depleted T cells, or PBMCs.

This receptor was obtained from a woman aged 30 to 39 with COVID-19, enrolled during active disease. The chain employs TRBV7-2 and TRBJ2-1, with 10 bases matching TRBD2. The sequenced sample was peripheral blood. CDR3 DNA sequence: TGTGCCAGCAGCTTGGCTAGCGGGGGAAACAATGAGCAGTTCTTC. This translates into CASSLASGGNNEQFF.